These 14 T cell receptor beta chains were all obtained from the same sample, sequenced in a study of blood T cell repertoires in COVID-19. Here immunoSEQ multiplex PCR was the method, and the copy in TCRdb shows in-frame clones only, minus some. The profile shows 35,000 to 45,000 clones, around 75% of them singletons. Sequencing was carried out using peripheral blood. The receptors stem from a man at least 80 years old with acute or convalescent COVID-19.

This chain links TRBV7-2 with TRBJ2-1, with D perhaps TRBD2 (6 bases). Trimming shortened V by 5 bases and J by 6 bases, and 14 bases separated the two germline ends. This CDR3 comprises 14 residues. The germline V gene encodes CDR1 SGHTA and CDR2 FQGNSA. The CDR3 DNA follows: TGTGCCAGCAGCACCGGACTAACCACCAATGAGCAGTTCTTC. Translation: CASSTGLTTNEQFF.

This sequence joins TRBV29-1 and TRBJ2-2; possibly TRBD2 for D (6 bases). The CDR3 has 14 amino acids. Germline CDR1 SQVTM, CDR2 ANQGSEA. Trimming stripped 3 bases from V and 9 bases from J, with 17 bases between. The CDR3 nucleotides read TGCAGCGTTGACCAACTAGCAGGTAGAAGGGAGCTGTTTTTT. This gives the protein CSVDQLAGRRELFF.

The chain has TRBV27 and TRBJ2-4, with D unclear. Trimming cost V 5 bases and J 0 bases, with 14 bases left between them. The germline V gene encodes CDR1 MNHEY and CDR2 SMNVEV (reference sequence). The length of the CDR3 is 16 residues. The CDR3 nucleotides are TGTGCCAGCAGTAGAGAAAGAACCTTAGCCAAAAACATTCAGTACTTC. It is translated as CASSRERTLAKNIQYF.

This clone was seen at least ten times. The V call is TRBV9, the J call TRBJ1-5; D ambiguous. Per the germline V gene, CDR1 is SGDLS and CDR2 is YYNGEE. The CDR3 spans 15 residues. The germline V and J ends were trimmed by 3 bases and 0 bases, with 10 bases remaining between them. The CDR3 DNA follows: TGTGCCAGCAGCGAATCCGGACTTAGCAATCAGCCCCAGCATTTT. Translating it yields CASSESGLSNQPQHF.

This chain uses TRBV6-4 with TRBJ1-6; no clear D. Looked up from germline, CDR1 is MRHNA and CDR2 is SNTAGT. The CDR3 has 16 amino acids. V lost 2 bases and J lost 0, with 8 bases in between. The CDR3 coding sequence is TGTGCCAGCAGTGACCATAAGAGCTCCTATAATTCACCCCTCCACTTT. This gives the protein CASSDHKSSYNSPLHF.

This chain uses TRBV28 with TRBJ1-3, with D hard to call. V was pared by 3 bases and J by 3 bases, with 6 bases between. The CDR3 consists of 13 residues. Germline CDR1 reads MDHEN; CDR2 reads SYDVKM. This CDR3 is CASSFRGGNTIYF. For the CDR3, the DNA is TGTGCCAGCAGTTTTCGGGGTGGAAACACCATATATTTT.

This chain connects TRBV4-3 to TRBJ2-5, with 8 bases identical to TRBD2. Germline loops: CDR1 LGHNA, CDR2 YSLEER. V lost 2 bases and J lost 4; bases outside the gene matches: 15. The CDR3 is made up of 18 amino acids. This CDR3 is CASSQSLLGLVGAETQYF. In nucleotides, the CDR3 is TGCGCCAGCAGCCAATCCTTACTGGGACTAGTGGGAGCAGAGACCCAGTACTTC.

The chain recombines TRBV6-5 with TRBJ1-4; no definite D call. Germline lookup yields CDR1 MNHEY and CDR2 SVGAGI. This CDR3 spans 16 amino acids. V lost 0 bases and J 7 bases, leaving 15 bases between the germline ends. The CDR3 loop reads CASSYSRAGRGEKLFF. Here the CDR3 DNA reads TGTGCCAGCAGTTACTCGAGGGCAGGAAGAGGTGAAAAACTGTTTTTT.

This clone appeared a few times. The chain employs TRBV7-9 and TRBJ2-4, with 8 bases identical to TRBD1. V was clipped by 1 base and J by 3 bases; unmatched bases: 5. There are 16 residues in the CDR3. The V gene's germline CDR1 is SEHNR and CDR2 FQNEAQ (reference sequence). CDR3: CASSLGSGGGKNIQYF. The CDR3 DNA reads TGTGCCAGCAGCTTAGGTTCAGGGGGCGGCAAAAACATTCAGTACTTC.

This clone was observed a single time. The chain couples TRBV2 to TRBJ1-6; D gene uncertain. The germline CDR1 and CDR2 sequences are SNHLY and FYNNEI. V dropped 2 bases and J dropped 11 bases, with 13 bases sitting between them. The CDR3 totals 14 residues. Written as DNA, the CDR3 is TGTGCCAGCAGTGAAAACGAGGTCCCAACACCCCTCCACTTT. Translation gives CASSENEVPTPLHF.

The V call is TRBV7-6, the J call TRBJ2-1, with 9 bases that match TRBD1. CDR3 length equals 18 residues. V lost 3 bases and J lost 4; bases outside the gene matches: 13. Germline values: CDR1 SGHVS, CDR2 FNYEAQ. The CDR3 DNA sequence: TGTGCCAGCAGCTTTTTCCCTAATGCTGGGACAGGGTACAATGAGCAGTTCTTC. Encoded protein: CASSFFPNAGTGYNEQFF.

The chain recombines TRBV11-2 with TRBJ2-7; 11 positions match TRBD2. Per germline, CDR1 SGHAT and CDR2 FQNNGV. The trim removed 6 bases at V and 6 bases at J, leaving 13 bases unmatched. The CDR3 covers 16 residues. The CDR3 DNA follows: TGTGCCAGCAGTTTCAGCATAGCGGGAGGGCTAATCGAGCAGTACTTC. This codes for CASSFSIAGGLIEQYF.

The V call is TRBV6-6, the J call TRBJ2-7, with D tentatively TRBD2 (6 bases). Trimming removed 2 bases from V and 3 bases from J, with 11 bases in between. The CDR3 has 14 amino acids. Germline V gene sequence: CDR1 MNHNY, CDR2 SVGAGI (reference sequence). CDR3 nucleotides: TGTGCCAGCAGTTACGGGACTTTTAACTACGAGCAGTACTTC. Residues: CASSYGTFNYEQYF.

The rearrangement links TRBV29-1 to TRBJ2-1; D might be TRBD2 (5 bases). Trimming shortened V by 3 bases and J by 11 bases, and 14 bases separated the two germline ends. CDR1 is SQVTM, CDR2 ANQGSEA, per germline. The length of the CDR3 is 12 residues. The CDR3 nucleotides read TGCAGCGTTGATGAGGGAAAAGTCAAGCAGTTCTTC. This encodes CSVDEGKVKQFF.